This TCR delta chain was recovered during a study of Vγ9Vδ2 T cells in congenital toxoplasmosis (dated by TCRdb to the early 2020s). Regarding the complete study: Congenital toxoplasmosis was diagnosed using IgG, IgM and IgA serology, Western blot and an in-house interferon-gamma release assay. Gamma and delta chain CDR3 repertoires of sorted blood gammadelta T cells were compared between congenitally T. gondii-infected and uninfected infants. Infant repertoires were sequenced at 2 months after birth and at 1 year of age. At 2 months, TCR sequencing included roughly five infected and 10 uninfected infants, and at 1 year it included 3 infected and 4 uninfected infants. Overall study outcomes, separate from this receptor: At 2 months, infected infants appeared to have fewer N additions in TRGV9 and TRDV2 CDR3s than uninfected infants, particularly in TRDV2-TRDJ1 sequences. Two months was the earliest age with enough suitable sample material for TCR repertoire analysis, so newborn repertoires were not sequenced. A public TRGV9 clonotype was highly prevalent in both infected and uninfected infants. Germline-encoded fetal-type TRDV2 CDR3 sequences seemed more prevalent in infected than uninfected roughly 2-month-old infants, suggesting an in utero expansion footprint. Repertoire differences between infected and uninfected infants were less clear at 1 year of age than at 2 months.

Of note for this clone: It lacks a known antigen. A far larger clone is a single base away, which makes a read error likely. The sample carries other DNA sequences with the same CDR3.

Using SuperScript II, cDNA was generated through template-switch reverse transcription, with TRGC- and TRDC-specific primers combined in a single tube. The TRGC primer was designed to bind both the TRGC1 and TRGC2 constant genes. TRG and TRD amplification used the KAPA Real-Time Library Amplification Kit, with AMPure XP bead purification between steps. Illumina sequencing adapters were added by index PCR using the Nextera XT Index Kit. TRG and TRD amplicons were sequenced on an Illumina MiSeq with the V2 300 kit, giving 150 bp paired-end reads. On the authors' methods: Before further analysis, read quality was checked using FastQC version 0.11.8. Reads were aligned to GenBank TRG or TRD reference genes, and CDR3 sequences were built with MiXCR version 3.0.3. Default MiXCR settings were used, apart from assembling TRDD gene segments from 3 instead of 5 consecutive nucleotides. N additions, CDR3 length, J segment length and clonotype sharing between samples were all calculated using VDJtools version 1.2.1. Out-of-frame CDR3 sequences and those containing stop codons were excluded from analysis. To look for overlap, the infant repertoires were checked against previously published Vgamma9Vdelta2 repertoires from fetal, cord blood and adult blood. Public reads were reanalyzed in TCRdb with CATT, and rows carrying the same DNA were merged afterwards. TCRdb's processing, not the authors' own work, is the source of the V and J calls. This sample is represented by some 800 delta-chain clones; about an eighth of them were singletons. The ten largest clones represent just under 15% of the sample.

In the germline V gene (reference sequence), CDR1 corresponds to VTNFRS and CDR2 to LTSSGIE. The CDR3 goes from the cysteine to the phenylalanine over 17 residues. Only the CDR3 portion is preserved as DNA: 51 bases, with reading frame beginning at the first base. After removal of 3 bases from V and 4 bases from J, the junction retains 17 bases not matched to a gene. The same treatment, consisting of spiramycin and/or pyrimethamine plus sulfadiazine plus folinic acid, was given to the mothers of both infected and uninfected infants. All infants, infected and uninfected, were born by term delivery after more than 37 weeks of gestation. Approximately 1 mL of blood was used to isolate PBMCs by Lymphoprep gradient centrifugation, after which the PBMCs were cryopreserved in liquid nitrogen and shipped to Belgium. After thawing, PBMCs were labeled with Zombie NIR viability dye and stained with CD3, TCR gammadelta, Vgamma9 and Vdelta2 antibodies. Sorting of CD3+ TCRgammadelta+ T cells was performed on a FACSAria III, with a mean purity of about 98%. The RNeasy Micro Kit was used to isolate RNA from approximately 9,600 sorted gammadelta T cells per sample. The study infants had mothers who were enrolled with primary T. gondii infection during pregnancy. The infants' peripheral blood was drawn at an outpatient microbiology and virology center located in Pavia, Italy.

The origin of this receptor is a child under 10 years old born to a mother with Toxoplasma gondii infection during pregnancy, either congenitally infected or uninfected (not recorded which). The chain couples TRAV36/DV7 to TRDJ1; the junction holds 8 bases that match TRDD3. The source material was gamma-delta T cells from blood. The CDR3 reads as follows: CAVGIYVVGDLDDKLIF. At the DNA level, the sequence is TGTGCTGTGGGGATCTATGTGGTGGGGGATCTTGACGATAAACTCATCTTT. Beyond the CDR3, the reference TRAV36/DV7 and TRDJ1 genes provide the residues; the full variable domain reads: EDKVVQSPLSLVVHEGDTVTLNCSYEVTNFRSLLWYKQEKKAPTFLFMLTSSGIEKKSGRLSSILDKKELSSILNITATQTGDSAIYLCAVGIYVVGDLDDKLIFGKGTRVTVEP.